Below, 27 T cell receptor beta chains from the same sample are listed, as sequenced in a study of T cell responses to AZD1222 COVID-19 vaccine. Assay used: immunoSEQ multiplex PCR; TCRdb lists only in-frame clones, some missing. The sample yields around 94,000 clones, about 86% seen once. This specimen was peripheral blood, taken on day 0 of AZD1222 vaccination. The receptors come from an adult in good health.

The chain combines TRBV25-1 with TRBJ1-2, with D possibly being TRBD1 (5 bases). Trimming removed 1 base at V and 3 bases at J, with 9 bases between. Looked up from germline, CDR1 is MGHDK and CDR2 is SYGVNS. The CDR3 has 14 residues. The CDR3 reads CASSEFDSDYGYTF. For the CDR3, the DNA is TGTGCCAGCAGTGAATTCGACAGCGACTATGGCTACACCTTC.

The J gene is TRBJ2-1, the V gene TRBV19; possible D gene TRBD2, 7 bases. Trimming cost V 3 bases and J 4 bases, with 13 bases left between them. There are 15 residues in the CDR3. Germline V gene sequence: CDR1 LNHDA, CDR2 SQIVND (reference sequence). The DNA for the CDR3 is TGTGCCAGTAGTATTCAGGGGAGGGGTTACAATGAGCAGTTCTTC. Protein: CASSIQGRGYNEQFF.

The CDR3 DNA reads as TGTGCCAGCAGTTATGTCAACAATGAGCAGTTCTTC. Protein product: CASSYVNNEQFF. The gene calls are TRBV6-2 or TRBV6-3 and TRBJ2-1; D gene unclear. V dropped 3 bases and J dropped 5 bases, with 5 bases sitting between them. The CDR3 spans 12 residues. Germline loops: CDR1 MNHEY, CDR2 SVGEGT.

A few counts support this clone. The genes are TRBV5-4 and TRBJ1-2, with D perhaps TRBD1 (5 bases). This CDR3 is 15 amino acids long. Germline V gene lookup returns CDR1 SGHNT and CDR2 YYREEE (reference sequence). The ends were cut back, 4 bases at V and 4 bases at J, with 17 bases in the middle. The DNA for the CDR3 is TGTGCCAGCAGCCCGGGGCGGGCGCTTGGCTATGGCTACACCTTC. Its translation is CASSPGRALGYGYTF.

The V gene is TRBV4-3, the J gene TRBJ2-5, with TRBD2 matching 16 bases. CDR1 and CDR2 (germline): LGHNA, YSLEER. The junction had 12 bases not matched to a gene; V was cut back by 3 bases and J by 2 bases. The CDR3 contains 20 residues. CDR3 sequence (DNA): TGCGCCAGCAGCCATCTTTTCGGGACTAGCGGGAGGGATCATCAAGAGACCCAGTACTTC. Translated: CASSHLFGTSGRDHQETQYF.

This clone is a singleton in its sample. The CDR3 loop is CASSETLRYTF. DNA for the CDR3: TGTGCCAGCAGTGAGACATTACGCTACACCTTC. V and J are TRBV25-1 and TRBJ1-2; D uncertain. The CDR3 contains 11 residues. Between the trimmed V and J ends, which lost 3 bases and 9 bases, there was a span of 8 bases. Germline V CDR1 and CDR2: MGHDK, SYGVNS.

This clone was recorded a few times. The chain links TRBV6-2 or TRBV6-3 to TRBJ1-1; perhaps TRBD1 as D (5 bases). Germline CDR1 MNHEY, CDR2 SVGEGT. Trimming pared 6 bases from V and 3 bases from J, leaving 14 bases between. This CDR3 contains 14 residues. The CDR3 here is CASRPHDSYTEAFF. The CDR3 coding sequence is TGTGCCAGCAGACCTCACGACAGTTACACTGAAGCTTTCTTT.

This chain connects TRBV3-1 (or the pseudogene TRBV3-2) to TRBJ2-1; 7 nucleotides match TRBD2. In germline, CDR1 is LGHDT, CDR2 YNNKEL (reference sequence). CDR3 length: 18 amino acids. The junction had 12 bases not matched to a gene; V was cut back by 4 bases and J by 0 bases. CDR3 region: CASSPRLAAVSSYNEQFF. The CDR3 bases are TGTGCCAGCAGCCCCCGGCTAGCGGCTGTAAGCTCCTACAATGAGCAGTTCTTC.

CDR3 DNA: TGTGCCAGCAGCCGGAGCCGAACAGATACGCAGTATTTT. Translation: CASSRSRTDTQYF. The chain carries TRBV7-2 and TRBJ2-3; D call uncertain. The V gene's germline CDR1 is SGHTA and CDR2 FQGNSA. CDR3 length: 13 residues. V lost 5 bases and J 3 bases, leaving 9 bases between the germline ends.

This clone is medium-sized by share. J is TRBJ1-3 and V is TRBV15, with 7 bases lining up with TRBD1. V lost 0 bases, J lost 0 bases, and 5 bases stayed unmatched. The CDR3 has 17 residues. The germline V gene encodes CDR1 LNHNV and CDR2 YYDKDF (reference sequence). The CDR3 region has the DNA TGTGCCACCAGCAGAGATCCGGGACAGCGCTCTGGAAACACCATATATTTT. Translation gives CATSRDPGQRSGNTIYF.

The gene calls are TRBV30 and TRBJ1-2; weak D call: TRBD1 (6 bases). This CDR3 has 15 residues. The V gene's germline CDR1 is GTSNPN and CDR2 SVGIG (reference sequence). V dropped 7 bases and J dropped 2 bases, with 20 bases sitting between them. The CDR3 DNA reads as TGTGCCTCCATTCCAGGACAGCATTTCAACTATGGCTACACCTTC. It specifies CASIPGQHFNYGYTF.

The V gene is TRBV7-2, the J gene TRBJ1-6; tentative D call: TRBD1 (5 bases). This CDR3 has 14 residues. The germline gives CDR1 SGHTA, CDR2 FQGNSA. Trimming pared 4 bases from V and 10 bases from J, leaving 14 bases between. The CDR3 reads CASSWGRAGSPLHF. The DNA of the CDR3 is TGTGCCAGCAGCTGGGGGAGGGCAGGCTCACCCCTCCACTTT.

CDR3 sequence (DNA): TGTGCCAGCTCACCACCGGGGAGGGGTGAAGCTTTCTTT. Translation: CASSPPGRGEAFF. The genes are TRBV18 and TRBJ1-1; a weak D match, TRBD1 (5 bases). Germline CDR1 is KGHSH and CDR2 is LQKENI. There are 13 residues in the CDR3. With 0 bases removed from V and 7 bases from J, the gap between germline ends came to 9 bases.

This chain joins TRBV5-8 and TRBJ2-6; D is undetermined. The CDR3 has 17 amino acids. V was cut by 6 bases and J by 0 bases, with 16 bases left in between. Germline-derived CDR1 and CDR2 are SGHTS and YDEGEE. The CDR3 DNA reads TGTGCCAGCACCTATCACAGCGCCTCCTCTGGGGCCAACGTCCTGACTTTC. It encodes CASTYHSASSGANVLTF. The whole variable domain, filled in from reference TRBV5-8 and TRBJ2-6, reads EAGVTQSPTHLIKTRGQQATLRCSPISGHTSVYWYQQALGLGLQFLLWYDEGEERNRGNFPPRFSGRQFPNYSSELNVNALELEDSALYLCASTYHSASSGANVLTFGAGSRLTVL.

The chain links TRBV12-3 or TRBV12-4 to TRBJ2-3; 12 bases line up with TRBD2. The CDR3 runs 13 residues. The junction had 11 bases not matched to a gene; V was cut back by 8 bases and J by 14 bases. The CDR3 reads CASLTSGGQDAYF. DNA of the CDR3: TGTGCCAGCCTGACTAGCGGGGGCCAGGACGCGTATTTT.

The rearrangement joins TRBV10-3 to TRBJ1-5; D may be TRBD1 (6 bases). The germline V and J ends were trimmed by 10 bases and 0 bases, with 16 bases remaining between them. The CDR3 length is 15 residues. CDR1 is ENHRY, CDR2 SYGVKD, per germline. CDR3 DNA sequence: TGTGCCACCTCTGGCCAGGGGTATAGCAATCAGCCCCAGCATTTT. Protein product: CATSGQGYSNQPQHF.

The chain employs TRBV11-2 and TRBJ1-3; the match to TRBD1 covers 7 bases. V shed 5 bases, J shed 0 bases, and the junction held 4 bases outside the gene matches. This CDR3 comprises 15 residues. The germline CDR1 and CDR2 sequences are SGHAT and FQNNGV. CDR3: CASSPGTVSGNTIYF. The CDR3, as DNA: TGTGCCAGCAGCCCCGGGACAGTCTCTGGAAACACCATATATTTT.

The chain couples TRBV2 to TRBJ1-1, with a tentative D call TRBD1 (5 bases). The germline V and J ends were trimmed by 6 bases and 4 bases, with 18 bases remaining between them. CDR1 and CDR2 (germline): SNHLY, FYNNEI. This CDR3 contains 15 residues. The CDR3 nucleotides read TGTGCCAGCAGGGCGGGACCCCAAAGGTTCACTGAAGCTTTCTTT. It translates to CASRAGPQRFTEAFF.

CDR3 bases: TGTGCCAGCTCACCAAGACTAGCGGGGTGGCCCCCGAACACCGGGGAGCTGTTTTTT. As protein: CASSPRLAGWPPNTGELFF. The chain carries TRBV18 and TRBJ2-2, with TRBD2 matching over 11 bases. Germline CDR1 KGHSH, CDR2 LQKENI. The CDR3 is 19 amino acids. The trim removed 2 bases at V and 0 bases at J, leaving 8 bases unmatched.

This chain links TRBV7-2 with TRBJ1-1; 7 bases align to TRBD1. The J segment lost 2 bases and the V segment lost 1 base, leaving 4 bases of the junction unmatched. Per the germline V gene, CDR1 is SGHTA and CDR2 is FQGNSA. The CDR3 has 15 residues. CDR3 nucleotides: TGTGCCAGCAGCTTAGGCAGGGGGGTCAACACTGAAGCTTTCTTT. Translating gives CASSLGRGVNTEAFF.

V gene TRBV7-2 combines with J gene TRBJ1-5; 7 bases map to TRBD1. The junction had 11 bases not matched to a gene; V was cut back by 2 bases and J by 1 base. Germline V CDR1 and CDR2: SGHTA, FQGNSA. This CDR3 is 18 amino acids long. The CDR3 region has the DNA TGTGCCAGCAGCTTATGGGGGAGGGGGCGCATCAGCAATCAGCCCCAGCATTTT. This encodes CASSLWGRGRISNQPQHF. The variable domain in full, with the rest retrieved from reference TRBV7-2 and TRBJ1-5, is GAGVSQSPSNKVTEKGKDVELRCDPISGHTALYWYRQSLGQGLEFLIYFQGNSAPDKSGLPSDRFSAERTGGSVSTLTIQRTQQEDSAVYLCASSLWGRGRISNQPQHFGDGTRLSIL.

This chain uses TRBV11-2 with TRBJ1-1; TRBD1 matches 8 bases. Germline V gives CDR1 SGHAT, CDR2 FQNNGV. The ends lost 5 bases at V and 4 bases at J; junction bases unmatched: 3. This CDR3 has 13 amino acids. The CDR3: CASSPDRATEAFF. CDR3 DNA: TGTGCCAGCAGCCCGGACAGGGCCACTGAAGCTTTCTTT.

In this sample, this clone turned up a few times. At the DNA level, this CDR3 is encoded by other sequences in the same sample as well. This sequence joins TRBV30 and TRBJ2-7, with D unresolved. Germline CDR1 and CDR2: GTSNPN and SVGIG (reference sequence). The length of the CDR3 is 11 residues. V lost 3 bases, J lost 3 bases, and 6 bases lay in between. In DNA, the CDR3 is TGTGCCTGGAGCCGTAGCTACGAGCAGTACTTC. Translated, it gives CAWSRSYEQYF.

The chain uses TRBV30 and TRBJ2-3; D is unclear. V was clipped by 4 bases and J by 3 bases, with 8 bases between them. The CDR3 consists of 12 residues. Looked up from germline, CDR1 is GTSNPN and CDR2 is SVGIG (reference sequence). Here the CDR3 reads CAWNLGTDTQYF. DNA of the CDR3: TGTGCCTGGAATCTTGGTACAGATACGCAGTATTTT.

The chain has TRBV19 and TRBJ1-5; the D gene is possibly TRBD1 (6 bases). The germline CDR1 and CDR2 sequences are LNHDA and SQIVND (reference sequence). The ends were cut back, 6 bases at V and 6 bases at J, with 12 bases in the middle. CDR3 size: 13 residues. CDR3 region: CASRLTGSQPQHF. In nucleotides, the CDR3 is TGTGCCAGTAGGCTGACAGGAAGTCAGCCCCAGCATTTT.

V usage is TRBV11-1 and J usage is TRBJ2-2, with D perhaps matching TRBD1 (6 bases). The CDR3 spans 15 residues. V lost 3 bases and J lost 0, with 8 bases in between. Per germline, CDR1 SGHAT and CDR2 FQDESV (reference sequence). CDR3 in amino acids: CASSLWTANTGELFF. CDR3 DNA sequence: TGTGCCAGCAGCTTGTGGACAGCGAACACCGGGGAGCTGTTTTTT.

The genes are TRBV29-1 and TRBJ2-1; 7 bases line up with TRBD2. The CDR3 spans 12 residues. The germline V gene has CDR1 SQVTM and CDR2 ANQGSEA. The CDR3 sequence is CRAGDPINEQFF. Written as DNA, the CDR3 is TGCAGGGCGGGGGACCCTATCAATGAGCAGTTCTTC.